Listed below are T cell receptor beta chains from one sample, sequenced in a study of T cells after yellow fever vaccination. TCRdb re-called the 5' RACE reads with MiXCR, one entry per CDR3 protein. The table includes 150,000 to 200,000 distinct CDR3 sequences, 11% detected once. Sample: CD8+ T cells sorted from PBMCs, taken 15 days after the yellow fever booster vaccination. The receptors were sampled from a man aged 18 to 35 who received the YFV17D yellow fever vaccine. The CDR3 runs from the conserved cysteine through the conserved F or W. D genes are given only for firm matches. The size field is filled for only some rows; it gives once, few, many or a size class.

>TRBV7-2|NA|TRBJ2-7|few
TGTGCCAGCAGCCCGCACGGGCCCTCCTACGAGCAGTACTTC
CASSPHGPSYEQYF
>TRBV11-2|TRBD1|TRBJ2-6|NA
TGTGCCAGCAGCTTGGACAGGAGATACTCTGGGGCCAACGTCCTGACTTTC
CASSLDRRYSGANVLTF
>TRBV28|TRBD2|TRBJ2-3|NA
TGTGCCAGCAGACATATACTAGCGGGCACAGATACGCAGTATTTT
CASRHILAGTDTQYF
>TRBV4-1|NA|TRBJ1-2|NA
TGCGCCAGCAGCCAAGATGGGCAGGGCCTCCTCGGTGGCTACACCTTC
CASSQDGQGLLGGYTF
>TRBV5-1|NA|TRBJ1-1|many
TGCGCCAGCAGCTTTTACGGAGAAAACACTGAAGCTTTCTTT
CASSFYGENTEAFF
>TRBV9|TRBD1|TRBJ1-1|NA
TGTGCCAGCAGCGAGGGGACAGGGGGCGTCTCTGAAGCTTTCTTT
CASSEGTGGVSEAFF
>TRBV20-1|TRBD1|TRBJ2-4|many
TGCAGTGCTGACAGGGTACTAGCCAAAAACATTCAGTACTTC
CSADRVLAKNIQYF
>TRBV10-3|TRBD2|TRBJ2-5|few
TGTGCCATCAGTGAGAGATATAGCCGGGGGGGAGATCGGGAGACCCAGTACTTC
CAISERYSRGGDRETQYF
>TRBV15|TRBD2|TRBJ2-1|NA
TGTGCCACCAGCGGACAACGGGGGGGCTTTGGGGATGAGCAGTTCTTC
CATSGQRGGFGDEQFF
>TRBV5-1|NA|TRBJ1-1|NA
TGCGCCAGCAGCTTGTACAGGCATAACACTGAAGCTTTCTTT
CASSLYRHNTEAFF
>TRBV12-3/TRBV12-4|NA|TRBJ1-1|NA
TGTGCCAGCAGTTTGTTTCCAGGGCATACGTGGGCTTTCTTT
CASSLFPGHTWAFF
>TRBV28|NA|TRBJ2-5|few
TGTGCCAGCAGGCCTGACAGGCCCCAAGAGACCCAGTACTTC
CASRPDRPQETQYF
>TRBV7-9|NA|TRBJ1-2|NA
TGTGCCAGCAGCTTAGTCGACAAAGGCTACACCTTC
CASSLVDKGYTF
>TRBV6-5|NA|TRBJ1-1|NA
TGTGCCAGCAGTCCCCCGGGAGGCTTAAACACTGAAGCTTTCTTT
CASSPPGGLNTEAFF
>TRBV27|NA|TRBJ1-1|NA
TGTGCCAGCAGTTTAAAGGGCAGGGTTCGATCGGGGGACACTGAAGCTTTCTTT
CASSLKGRVRSGDTEAFF
>TRBV7-6|TRBD1|TRBJ2-2|few
TGTGCCAGCAGCGCGACAGGGACCGGGGAGCTGTTTTTT
CASSATGTGELFF
>TRBV11-3|NA|TRBJ2-6|NA
TGTGCCAGCAGCGGCAGGGATCCCGCTCCCCGGACTCCTGGGGCCAACGTCCTGACTTTC
CASSGRDPAPRTPGANVLTF
>TRBV11-1|NA|TRBJ2-7|NA
TGTGCCAGCAGCTCCCAAAGCTCCTACGAGCAGTACTTC
CASSSQSSYEQYF